A selection of T cell receptor beta chains follows, all from one sample in a study of T-cell reconstitution after alpha-beta-depleted transplantation in children. TCRdb analysed the PCR reads with MiXCR anew, one entry per CDR3 protein. The sample consists of roughly 280,000 distinct CDR3 sequences, roughly 12% of them appearing once. This material consisted of peripheral blood, taken 180 days after TCRalphabeta/CD19-depleted stem cell transplant. Source of these receptors: a male patient aged 2 to 9 who had a stem cell transplant for chronic granulomatous disease, so the T cells may come from the graft donor. The CDR3 runs from the conserved cysteine through the conserved F or W. Fields, in order: J gene, V gene, D gene, CDR3 protein. D genes are given only for firm matches.

>TRBJ2-5|TRBV5-4|NA
CASSPGTPKETQYF
>TRBJ2-1|TRBV7-1|NA
CASSLRLWGLDEQFF
>TRBJ1-1|TRBV5-4|NA
CASSWEGFGEAFF
>TRBJ1-6|TRBV5-1|NA
CASSLDLGGRNSPLHF
>TRBJ2-7|TRBV7-2|NA
CASSSHYEQYF
>TRBJ2-1|TRBV7-2|TRBD2
CASSPRPGLAGQFF
>TRBJ2-3|TRBV20-1|NA
CSARDIGRSSTDTQYF
>TRBJ2-3|TRBV7-8|NA
CASSNGIRGTSTDTQYF
>TRBJ2-3|TRBV7-9|TRBD1
CASSPVVWQGADTQYF
>TRBJ2-5|TRBV25-1|TRBD1
CASSATASTDRGLGGQETQYF
>TRBJ2-2|TRBV5-1|NA
CASTTPLGGTGELFF
>TRBJ2-7|TRBV19|TRBD2
CASSITLAGVYEQYF
>TRBJ2-3|TRBV7-3|TRBD2
CASSLRAGGGTDTQYF
>TRBJ2-6|TRBV20-1|NA
CSARRSETGANVLTF
>TRBJ2-3|TRBV27|TRBD2
CASSLPPIAGRTDTQYF
>TRBJ2-3|TRBV5-1|NA
CASSLDRQSTDTQYF
>TRBJ2-7|TRBV27|TRBD1
CASRPLGQGDYEQYF
>TRBJ2-3|TRBV12-3/TRBV12-4|NA
CASSPLTGTDTQYF
>TRBJ2-4|TRBV20-1|NA
CSASPGLTKNIQYF
>TRBJ2-3|TRBV5-1|NA
CASSFLDGSTDTQYF
>TRBJ2-1|TRBV15|TRBD2
CATRKLAGANNEQFF
>TRBJ1-2|TRBV12-3/TRBV12-4|TRBD1
CASSLQYGTGSLGYTF
>TRBJ1-4|TRBV5-1|TRBD1
CASSLEQGSEKLFF
>TRBJ1-1|TRBV30|NA
CAWSVEAEAFF
>TRBJ2-4|TRBV2|NA
CASCEALGEFRIQYF
>TRBJ1-1|TRBV7-2|TRBD1
CASSFRTGGIEAFF
>TRBJ2-7|TRBV5-1|NA
CASAPLPGTYEQYF
>TRBJ1-1|TRBV4-2|TRBD1
CASSHLTGGSSDTEAFF
>TRBJ2-1|TRBV6-1|TRBD2
CASSEIGTSGSLYNEQFF
>TRBJ2-7|TRBV11-2|NA
CASTLGGGVSYEQYF
>TRBJ2-3|TRBV30|TRBD2
CAWSVLAGLTDTQYF
>TRBJ2-7|TRBV5-1|TRBD1
CASSFGTASYEQYF
>TRBJ1-1|TRBV7-2|NA
CASRLNRDGYTEAFF
>TRBJ2-5|TRBV25-1|TRBD1
CASSEYRTGGGRQTQYF
>TRBJ2-3|TRBV30|NA
CAWIWNGRTDTQYF
>TRBJ2-3|TRBV6-1|NA
CASSPSSRGTDTQYF
>TRBJ1-1|TRBV29-1|NA
CSVQSGASAFF
>TRBJ2-7|TRBV28|NA
CASSLALLQYF
>TRBJ1-1|TRBV20-1|NA
CSARIGFTDTEAFF
>TRBJ2-2|TRBV7-9|TRBD1
CASSSVRGRAGELFF
>TRBJ2-7|TRBV7-9|NA
CASSWSDSTYEQYF
>TRBJ1-5|TRBV10-2|NA
CASSGGLGQPQHF
>TRBJ1-2|TRBV6-5|NA
CASSYGGNYGYTF
>TRBJ2-7|TRBV10-3|TRBD2
CAISESVLAGYEQYF
>TRBJ2-3|TRBV4-3|NA
CASSQDPQGTSTDTQYF
>TRBJ2-1|TRBV5-1|NA
CASKGADSYNEQFF
>TRBJ1-5|TRBV5-1|NA
CASSLLSAGSGKNQPQHF
>TRBJ2-3|TRBV12-3/TRBV12-4|NA
CASSPRGGQADTQYF